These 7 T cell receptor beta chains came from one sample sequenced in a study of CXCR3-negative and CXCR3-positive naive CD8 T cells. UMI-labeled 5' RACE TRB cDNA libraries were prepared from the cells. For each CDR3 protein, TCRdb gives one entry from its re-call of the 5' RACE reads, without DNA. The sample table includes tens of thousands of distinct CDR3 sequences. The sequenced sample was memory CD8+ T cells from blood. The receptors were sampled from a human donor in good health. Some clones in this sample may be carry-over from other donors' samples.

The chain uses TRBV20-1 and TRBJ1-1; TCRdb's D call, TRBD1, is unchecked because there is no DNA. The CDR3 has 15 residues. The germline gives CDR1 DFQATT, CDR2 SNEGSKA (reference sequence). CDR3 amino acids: CSAGQGANMNTEAFF.

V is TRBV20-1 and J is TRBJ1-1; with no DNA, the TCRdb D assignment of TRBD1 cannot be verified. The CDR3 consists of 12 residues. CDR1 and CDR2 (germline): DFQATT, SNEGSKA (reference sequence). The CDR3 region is CSAYKGDTEAFF.

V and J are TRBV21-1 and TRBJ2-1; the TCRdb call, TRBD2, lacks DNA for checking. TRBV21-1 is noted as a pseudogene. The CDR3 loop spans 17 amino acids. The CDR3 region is CASSKGEREGRGNEQFF.

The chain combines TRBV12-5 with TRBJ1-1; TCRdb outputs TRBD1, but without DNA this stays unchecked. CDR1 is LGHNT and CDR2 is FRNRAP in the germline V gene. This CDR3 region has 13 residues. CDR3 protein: CASGLNPGLEAFF. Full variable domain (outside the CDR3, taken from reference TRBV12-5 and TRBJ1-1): DARVTQTPRHKVTEMGQEVTMRCQPILGHNTVFWYRQTMMQGLELLAYFRNRAPLDDSGMPKDRFSAEMPDATLATLKIQPSEPRDSAVYFCASGLNPGLEAFFGQGTRLTVV.

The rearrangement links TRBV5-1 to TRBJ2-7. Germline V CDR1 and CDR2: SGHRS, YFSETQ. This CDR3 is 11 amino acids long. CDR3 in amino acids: CASSLGHEQYF. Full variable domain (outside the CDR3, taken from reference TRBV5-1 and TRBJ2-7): KAGVTQTPRYLIKTRGQQVTLSCSPISGHRSVSWYQQTPGQGLQFLFEYFSETQRNKGNFPGRFSGRQFSNSRSEMNVSTLELGDSALYLCASSLGHEQYFGPGTRLTVT.

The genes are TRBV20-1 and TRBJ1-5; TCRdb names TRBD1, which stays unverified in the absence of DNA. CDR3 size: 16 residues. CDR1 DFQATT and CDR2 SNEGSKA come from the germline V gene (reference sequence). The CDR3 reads CSASGIRGDQNQPQHF.

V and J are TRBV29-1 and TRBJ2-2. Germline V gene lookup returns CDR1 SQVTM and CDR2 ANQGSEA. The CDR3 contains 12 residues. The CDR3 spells CSGLTGTGELFF.